This T cell receptor (beta chain) appears in the sequencing data of a study of T cells in Graves' hyperthyroidism and ophthalmopathy. TCR beta CDR3 sequences were amplified from RNA transcripts. First-round RT-PCR targeting the TCR CDR3 was performed with the HTBI primer set. TCRdb redid the calling of the multiplex PCR reads with MiXCR, one entry per CDR3 protein. The table lists 400,000 to 600,000 distinct CDR3 sequences, 15% to 20% of them singletons. V lost 1 base, J lost 9 bases, and 4 bases stayed unmatched. Germline V gives CDR1 SEHNR, CDR2 FQNEAQ (reference sequence). The CDR3 length is 14 residues.

The chain combines TRBV7-9 with TRBJ2-1; the match to TRBD2 covers 9 bases. The sample comprised blood. The receptor was isolated from a woman aged 25 to 39 with Graves' ophthalmopathy. As DNA, the CDR3 is TGTGCCAGCAGCTTAGTAGGGACTAGCCGTGAGCAGTTCTTC. This codes for CASSLVGTSREQFF.